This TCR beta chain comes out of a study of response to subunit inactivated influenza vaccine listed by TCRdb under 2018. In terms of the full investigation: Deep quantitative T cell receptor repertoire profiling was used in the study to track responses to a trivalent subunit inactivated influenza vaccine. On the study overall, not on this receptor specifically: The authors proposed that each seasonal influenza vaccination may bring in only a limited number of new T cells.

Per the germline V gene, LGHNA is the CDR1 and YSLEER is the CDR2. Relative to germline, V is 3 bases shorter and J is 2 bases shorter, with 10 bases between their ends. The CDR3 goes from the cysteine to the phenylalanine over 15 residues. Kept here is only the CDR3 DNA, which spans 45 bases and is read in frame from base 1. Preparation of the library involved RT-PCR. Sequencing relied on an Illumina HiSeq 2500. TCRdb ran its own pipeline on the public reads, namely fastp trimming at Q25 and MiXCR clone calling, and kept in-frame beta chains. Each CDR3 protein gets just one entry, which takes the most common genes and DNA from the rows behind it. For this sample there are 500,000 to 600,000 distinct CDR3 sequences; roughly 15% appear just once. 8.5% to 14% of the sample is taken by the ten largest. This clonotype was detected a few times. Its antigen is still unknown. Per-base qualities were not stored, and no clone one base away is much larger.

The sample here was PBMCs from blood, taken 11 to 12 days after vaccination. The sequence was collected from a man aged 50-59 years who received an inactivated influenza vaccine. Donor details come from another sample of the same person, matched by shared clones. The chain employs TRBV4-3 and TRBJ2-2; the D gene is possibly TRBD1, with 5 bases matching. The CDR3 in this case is CASSQVRTNTGELFF. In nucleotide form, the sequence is TGCGCCAGCAGCCAGGTCAGGACAAACACCGGGGAGCTGTTTTTT.